These 28 T cell receptor beta chains originate from one sample sequenced in a study of cytomegalovirus exposure and HLA in healthy donors. The PCR used 60 Vbeta and 13 Jbeta primers. Profiling relied on immunoSEQ multiplex PCR, and the TCRdb table lists in-frame clones only, not all of them. The sample has 100,000 or so clones, about 13% seen once. The specimen was PBMCs. The receptors originated from a man in his forties or fifties in good health and CMV-seropositive.

This clone appeared a few times. The sample carries other DNA sequences with the same CDR3. The chain links TRBV4-1 to TRBJ2-7; 7 bases line up with TRBD1. V lost 0 bases, J lost 4 bases, and 6 bases stayed unmatched. This CDR3 is 15 amino acids long. Germline V CDR1 and CDR2: MGHRA, YSYEKL. The chain's CDR3 is CASSQEVRGSYEQYF. CDR3 nucleotide sequence: TGCGCCAGCAGCCAAGAAGTCAGGGGGAGTTACGAGCAGTACTTC.

Points on this clone: In the same sample, other DNA sequences code for this CDR3. The chain employs TRBV7-9 and TRBJ1-3, with D unresolved. Trimming removed 2 bases at V and 0 bases at J, with 8 bases between. The CDR3 covers 15 residues. Germline values: CDR1 SEHNR, CDR2 FQNEAQ (reference sequence). CDR3 sequence: CASSLLRGSGNTIYF. In DNA form, the CDR3 reads TGTGCCAGCAGCTTACTTCGGGGCTCTGGAAACACCATATATTTT.

This sequence joins TRBV7-2 and TRBJ2-5; possibly TRBD2 for D (7 bases). The CDR3 spans 16 residues. CDR1 and CDR2 (germline): SGHTA, FQGNSA. The V gene lost 2 bases and the J gene lost 4 bases, with 17 bases spanning the gap. For the CDR3, the DNA is TGTGCCAGCAGCTTAAGGGAGCGGGAAGGGGGAGAGACCCAGTACTTC. Translated: CASSLREREGGETQYF.

The chain employs TRBV9 and TRBJ1-1; 9 bases are a match to TRBD1. The V gene's germline CDR1 is SGDLS and CDR2 YYNGEE. Trimming at V came to 4 bases and at J to 1 base, leaving 5 bases not matched to a gene. The CDR3 runs 15 residues. CDR3 nucleotide sequence: TGTGCCAGCAGCCCAAAGACAGGGGGGAACACTGAAGCTTTCTTT. Its translation: CASSPKTGGNTEAFF.

The chain carries TRBV6-5 and TRBJ1-1, with 7 bases that match TRBD1. Per the germline V gene, CDR1 is MNHEY and CDR2 is SVGAGI. With 2 bases clipped from V and 11 bases from J, the junction kept 8 bases outside the gene matches. The CDR3 is 13 residues long. This chain's CDR3 is CASSYEQGFPAFF. The CDR3 DNA reads TGTGCCAGCAGTTACGAACAGGGGTTTCCCGCTTTCTTT.

In its sample, this clone was seen a few times. The chain is built from TRBV2 and TRBJ2-5; D is unclear. Germline V gene lookup returns CDR1 SNHLY and CDR2 FYNNEI. The CDR3 covers 11 residues. Trimming took 5 bases from V and 3 from J, leaving 4 bases between them. In DNA, the CDR3 is TGTGCCAGCAGTTCCGAAGAGACCCAGTACTTC. This encodes CASSSEETQYF.

This clone turned up a few times. This chain joins TRBV10-2 and TRBJ2-1; TRBD2 agrees at 7 bases. This CDR3 is built from 14 residues. Germline loops: CDR1 WSHSY, CDR2 SAAADI. The junction had 8 bases not matched to a gene; V was cut back by 9 bases and J by 3 bases. CDR3 in amino acids: CARGGERLYNEQFF. Written as DNA, the CDR3 is TGCGCCAGGGGGGGGGAGAGGCTCTACAATGAGCAGTTCTTC.

This chain joins TRBV11-2 and TRBJ2-7; 15 bases agree with TRBD2. Germline values: CDR1 SGHAT, CDR2 FQNNGV. V lost 3 bases, J lost 7 bases, and 1 base stayed unmatched. CDR3 length: 14 residues. The CDR3 protein is CASSLGLAGGEQYF. The DNA for the CDR3 is TGTGCCAGCAGCTTGGGACTAGCGGGAGGAGAGCAGTACTTC.

This clone was observed a single time. The chain uses TRBV7-2 and TRBJ2-2, with TRBD2 as a possible D gene (6 bases). The length of the CDR3 is 16 residues. Germline V gene lookup returns CDR1 SGHTA and CDR2 FQGNSA. Trimming left V 6 bases short and J 6 bases short, with 20 bases between. CDR3 region: CASRDAGSGSSGELFF. CDR3 sequence (DNA): TGTGCCAGCAGAGACGCGGGATCAGGGAGTTCCGGGGAGCTGTTTTTT.

This clone was seen more than once but under ten times. CDR3 DNA sequence: TGTGCCAGCAGCCCCCGGGCTAATGAAAAACTGTTTTTT. Protein product: CASSPRANEKLFF. The rearrangement uses TRBV9 and TRBJ1-4, with no clear D. The CDR3 runs 13 residues. Trimming removed 4 bases from V and 3 bases from J, with 7 bases in between. Germline V gene lookup returns CDR1 SGDLS and CDR2 YYNGEE.

V gene TRBV5-1 combines with J gene TRBJ2-1, with D possibly TRBD2 on 5 matching bases. Trimming pared 2 bases from V and 2 bases from J, leaving 8 bases between. The CDR3 spans 14 residues. Germline V gives CDR1 SGHRS, CDR2 YFSETQ. CDR3 residues: CASSLSGTYNEQFF. The CDR3 DNA sequence: TGCGCCAGCAGCTTATCCGGGACCTACAATGAGCAGTTCTTC.

In its sample, this clone was seen a few times. This chain connects TRBV7-2 to TRBJ2-1; 11 bases map to TRBD2. The CDR3 is made up of 16 amino acids. Germline trimming cut 5 bases from V and 5 bases from J; bases unmatched to any gene: 8. Germline V CDR1 and CDR2: SGHTA, FQGNSA. This CDR3 is CASSLWGTSGNNEQFF. Written as DNA, the CDR3 is TGTGCCAGCAGCCTATGGGGGACTAGCGGAAACAATGAGCAGTTCTTC.

CDR3 residues: CASRPQGGNTIYF. CDR3 sequence (DNA): TGCGCCAGCAGGCCCCAGGGAGGAAACACCATATATTTT. This chain joins TRBV10-1 and TRBJ1-3; weak D call: TRBD1 (5 bases). The CDR3 totals 13 residues. Trimming cost V 6 bases and J 4 bases, with 10 bases left between them. The germline V gene encodes CDR1 WNHNN and CDR2 SYGVQD (reference sequence).

This clone was counted only a few times. The DNA of the CDR3 is TGTGCTAGTGGTAGGCCGGGACTAGCGGGGCAAGGAATGGATACGCAGTATTTT. Amino acids: CASGRPGLAGQGMDTQYF. The chain has TRBV12-5 and TRBJ2-3, with 13 bases matching TRBD2. CDR1 is LGHNT, CDR2 FRNRAP, per germline. This CDR3 is 18 amino acids long. Unmatched junction bases numbered 14, after V lost 5 bases and J lost 6 bases.

The table lists this clone with a few counts. The chain joins TRBV6-1 to TRBJ1-4; D remains unclear. The CDR3 is made up of 14 amino acids. Trimming left V 2 bases short and J 5 bases short, with 9 bases between. Germline CDR1 is MNHNS and CDR2 is SASEGT. The CDR3 reads CASSEQVRNEKLFF. As DNA, the CDR3 is TGTGCCAGCAGTGAACAGGTTCGGAATGAAAAACTGTTTTTT.

The V call is TRBV6-5, the J call TRBJ1-5, with 9 bases aligning to TRBD1. With 10 bases clipped from V and 5 bases from J, the junction kept 3 bases outside the gene matches. The CDR3 contains 12 residues. Germline CDR1 reads MNHEY; CDR2 reads SVGAGI. The CDR3 protein is CATRTGDQPQHF. Here the CDR3 DNA reads TGTGCCACCAGGACAGGGGATCAGCCCCAGCATTTT.

This clone was seen a few times. This chain connects TRBV20-1 to TRBJ2-7; unclear D gene. V lost 7 bases, J lost 3 bases, and 10 bases lay in between. CDR3 length equals 11 residues. Looked up from germline, CDR1 is DFQATT and CDR2 is SNEGSKA (reference sequence). CDR3 sequence (DNA): TGCAGTGGTGTCCCCATCTACGAGCAGTACTTC. It encodes CSGVPIYEQYF.

This clone turned up a few times. V gene TRBV6-5 combines with J gene TRBJ2-1; TRBD2 agrees at 12 bases. V was pared by 6 bases and J by 4 bases, with 4 bases of the junction left unmatched. This CDR3 has 15 amino acids. Germline CDR1 MNHEY, CDR2 SVGAGI. CDR3 coding DNA: TGTGCCAGCAGCCGGACTAGCGGGGCTTACAATGAGCAGTTCTTC. It translates to CASSRTSGAYNEQFF.

The J gene is TRBJ1-6, the V gene TRBV7-9; D is unclear. Deletions cut 9 bases from V and 11 bases from J, with 14 bases between. This CDR3 has 12 amino acids. Per germline, CDR1 SEHNR and CDR2 FQNEAQ (reference sequence). CDR3 nucleotides: TGTGCCAGTGGGATGAGGGTAGCACCCCTCCACTTT. Protein sequence: CASGMRVAPLHF.

This clone was counted between two and nine times. V and J are TRBV5-1 and TRBJ2-3; D is perhaps TRBD2 (5 bases). The CDR3 is 17 residues long. Germline V gene data show CDR1 as SGHRS and CDR2 as YFSETQ. The V and J ends lost 0 bases and 2 bases respectively, with 16 bases between them. The CDR3 DNA sequence: TGCGCCAGCAGCTTGGTAGGCGGAGACTATAACACAGATACGCAGTATTTT. Translation: CASSLVGGDYNTDTQYF.

This clone was counted between two and nine times. This rearrangement joins TRBV7-9 to TRBJ2-5; unclear D gene. The V gene's germline CDR1 is SEHNR and CDR2 FQNEAQ (reference sequence). Trimming removed 1 base from V and 3 bases from J, with 12 bases in between. This CDR3 is 15 amino acids long. CDR3 DNA sequence: TGTGCCAGCAGCTTAGAGCCCGTGATGGAAGAGACCCAGTACTTC. The encoded protein is CASSLEPVMEETQYF.

The chain combines TRBV29-1 with TRBJ2-5, with D possibly being TRBD1 (6 bases). V was shortened by 2 bases and J by 5 bases, with 12 bases between the two germline ends. This CDR3 region has 13 residues. Germline loops: CDR1 SQVTM, CDR2 ANQGSEA. CDR3 sequence reads: CSVERQVLETQYF. CDR3 sequence (DNA): TGCAGCGTTGAAAGACAGGTTTTGGAGACCCAGTACTTC.

This clone was observed a handful of times. The chain combines TRBV14 with TRBJ2-5; the D is unclear. Germline V gene data show CDR1 as SGHDN and CDR2 as FVKESK. CDR3 length: 13 residues. The V gene lost 1 base and the J gene lost 4 bases, with 7 bases spanning the gap. The CDR3 sequence is CASSQGRGETQYF. Written as DNA, the CDR3 is TGTGCCAGCAGCCAAGGACGCGGAGAGACCCAGTACTTC.

The V and J genes are TRBV4-3 and TRBJ2-3; no definite D call. In germline, CDR1 is LGHNA, CDR2 YSLEER. The ends were cut back, 4 bases at V and 2 bases at J, with 16 bases in the middle. This CDR3 contains 16 residues. The CDR3 DNA follows: TGCGCCAGCAGCCTCGAGGTGTTAAACCCCACAGATACGCAGTATTTT. Translated, it gives CASSLEVLNPTDTQYF.

The chain joins TRBV7-8 to TRBJ1-1; 7 positions agree with TRBD1. Germline trimming cut 6 bases from V and 4 bases from J; bases unmatched to any gene: 8. The germline V gene has CDR1 SGHVS and CDR2 FQNEAQ. The CDR3 is 14 amino acids. CDR3 sequence (DNA): TGTGCCAGCAGGGTAGGGGGCATGAGCACTGAAGCTTTCTTT. Amino acid sequence: CASRVGGMSTEAFF.

This clone has a handful of counts. The chain uses TRBV7-2 and TRBJ1-2; D perhaps matches TRBD1 (6 bases). The CDR3 is made up of 12 amino acids. Between the trimmed V and J ends, which lost 5 bases and 8 bases, there was a span of 12 bases. Germline values: CDR1 SGHTA, CDR2 FQGNSA. CDR3 region: CASSDTGYGYTF. The DNA of the CDR3 is TGTGCCAGCAGCGACACAGGGTACGGCTACACCTTC. The whole variable domain, remainder taken from reference TRBV7-2 and TRBJ1-2, is GAGVSQSPSNKVTEKGKDVELRCDPISGHTALYWYRQSLGQGLEFLIYFQGNSAPDKSGLPSDRFSAERTGGSVSTLTIQRTQQEDSAVYLCASSDTGYGYTFGSGTRLTVV.

In this sample, this clone turned up a few times. The chain links TRBV30 to TRBJ2-7; TRBD1 matches 7 bases. CDR1 GTSNPN and CDR2 SVGIG come from the germline V gene (reference sequence). With 3 bases clipped from V and 5 bases from J, the junction kept 7 bases outside the gene matches. CDR3 length equals 13 residues. CDR3 region: CAWRTDRFDEQYF. In nucleotides, the CDR3 is TGTGCCTGGAGAACGGACAGGTTCGACGAGCAGTACTTC.

This clone has only a few counts. The chain has TRBV6-1 and TRBJ1-2, with 11 bases identical to TRBD1. J gave up 3 bases and V 3 bases, and 9 bases lay outside the gene matches. This CDR3 spans 17 amino acids. CDR1 is MNHNS, CDR2 SASEGT, per germline. Written as DNA, the CDR3 is TGTGCCAGCAGTGATGCAGGACAGGGGGCGTCTCACTATGGCTACACCTTC. It translates to CASSDAGQGASHYGYTF.